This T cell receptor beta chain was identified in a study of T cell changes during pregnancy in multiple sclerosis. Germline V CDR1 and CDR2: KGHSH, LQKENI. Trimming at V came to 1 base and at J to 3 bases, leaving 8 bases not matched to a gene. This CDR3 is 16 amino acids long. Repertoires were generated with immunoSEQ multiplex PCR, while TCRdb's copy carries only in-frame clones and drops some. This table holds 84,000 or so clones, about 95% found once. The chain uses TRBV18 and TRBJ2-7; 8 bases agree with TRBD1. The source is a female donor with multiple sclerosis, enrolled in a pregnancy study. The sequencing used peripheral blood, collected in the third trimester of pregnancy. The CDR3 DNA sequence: TGTGCCAGCTCACCACTTTCGGGACAGGATTTCTACGAGCAGTACTTC. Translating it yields CASSPLSGQDFYEQYF.